A selection of T cell receptor beta chains follows, all from one sample in a study of T cell responses to AZD1222 COVID-19 vaccine. Here immunoSEQ multiplex PCR was the method, and the copy in TCRdb shows in-frame clones only, minus some. Altogether roughly 150,000 clones are present, over 85% being singletons, with the ten largest covering roughly 1.5%. This sample comprised peripheral blood, obtained on day 0 of AZD1222 vaccination. The receptors come from an adult in good health. Both conserved end residues are part of each CDR3. The D gene is left open where the match is weak. The size field is filled for only some rows; it gives once, few, many or a size class.

V gene	D gene	clone size	J gene	CDR3 protein	CDR3 DNA
TRBV18	TRBD1	-	TRBJ1-4	CASSPTGGIVEKLFF	TGTGCCAGCTCACCGACAGGGGGCATCGTGGAAAAACTGTTTTTT
TRBV2	TRBD1	-	TRBJ1-1	CASSERQGRAEAFF	TGTGCCAGCAGTGAAAGACAGGGTAGGGCTGAAGCTTTCTTT
TRBV15	-	-	TRBJ2-2	CATSRAGNTGELFF	TGTGCCACCAGCAGAGCGGGGAACACCGGGGAGCTGTTTTTT
TRBV18	-	-	TRBJ2-2	CASSPPDGANTGELFF	TGTGCCAGCTCACCCCCGGACGGCGCGAACACCGGGGAGCTGTTTTTT
TRBV7-9	-	-	TRBJ1-1	CASSLEGTGAFF	TGTGCCAGCAGCTTGGAGGGGACCGGGGCTTTCTTT
TRBV19	TRBD2	-	TRBJ2-3	CASSIEGFGGRPDTQYF	TGTGCCAGTAGTATAGAAGGGTTTGGCGGGAGACCAGATACGCAGTATTTT
TRBV25-1	-	once	TRBJ1-3	CASSDYRGNTIYF	TGTGCCAGCAGTGATTACAGGGGAAACACCATATATTTT
TRBV15	-	-	TRBJ1-4	CATSRGGTANEKLFF	TGTGCCACCAGCAGAGGCGGCACAGCTAATGAAAAACTGTTTTTT
TRBV6-5	-	-	TRBJ2-1	CASSYVGFSYNEQFF	TGTGCCAGCAGTTACGTAGGCTTCTCCTACAATGAGCAGTTCTTC
TRBV18	-	-	TRBJ1-2	CASSPGVEGYTF	TGTGCCAGCTCACCGGGAGTAGAGGGCTACACCTTC
TRBV18	TRBD1	once	TRBJ1-2	CASSPRTGQGAEGYTF	TGTGCCAGCTCACCACGTACGGGACAGGGGGCGGAGGGCTACACCTTC
TRBV5-1	TRBD1	-	TRBJ1-6	CASSIGTGEDNSPLHF	TGCGCCAGCAGCATTGGGACAGGGGAAGATAATTCACCCCTCCACTTT
TRBV19	TRBD1	once	TRBJ1-2	CASSPGTGTYGYTF	TGTGCCAGTAGCCCCGGGACAGGGACCTATGGCTACACCTTC
TRBV6-5	-	-	TRBJ1-5	CASRRQVGGNQPQHF	TGTGCCAGCAGACGACAGGTTGGCGGGAATCAGCCCCAGCATTTT
TRBV12-3/TRBV12-4	-	-	TRBJ1-2	CASRSQLGGYTF	TGTGCCAGCAGGTCCCAGCTGGGGGGCTACACCTTC
TRBV9	-	-	TRBJ1-4	CASSANLTGRTNEKLFF	TGTGCCAGCAGCGCAAACCTCACGGGTAGGACTAATGAAAAACTGTTTTTT
TRBV5-4	-	-	TRBJ1-4	CASSPESATNEKLFF	TGTGCCAGCAGCCCGGAGTCAGCAACTAATGAAAAACTGTTTTTT
TRBV7-3	-	-	TRBJ1-2	CASSRTGSSGYTF	TGTGCCAGCAGCCGAACAGGGTCCTCTGGCTACACCTTC
TRBV5-1	TRBD1	-	TRBJ2-7	CASSSRTGYEQYF	TGCGCCAGCAGCTCTCGGACAGGCTACGAGCAGTACTTC
TRBV5-4	TRBD1	-	TRBJ2-1	CASSSRDRGLNEQFF	TGTGCCAGCAGCTCCCGGGACAGGGGTTTGAATGAGCAGTTCTTC
TRBV29-1	TRBD1	-	TRBJ1-1	CSVVDRVNTEAFF	TGCAGCGTCGTAGACAGGGTGAACACTGAAGCTTTCTTT
TRBV6-2/TRBV6-3	TRBD1	-	TRBJ2-7	CASSIRASGGYEQYF	TGTGCCAGCAGCATACGGGCTTCAGGGGGCTACGAGCAGTACTTC
TRBV4-1	TRBD1	-	TRBJ2-7	CASSQTTGAVYEQYF	TGCGCCAGCAGCCAGACGACAGGGGCTGTTTACGAGCAGTACTTC
TRBV6-6	-	-	TRBJ1-3	CASISGGAGNTIYF	TGTGCCAGCATCTCGGGCGGGGCTGGAAACACCATATATTTT
TRBV5-6	-	-	TRBJ1-3	CASSLVQSGNTIYF	TGTGCCAGCAGCTTGGTGCAGAGTGGAAACACCATATATTTT
TRBV19	-	-	TRBJ2-7	CASAPAETYEQYF	TGTGCCAGTGCTCCCGCCGAGACCTACGAGCAGTACTTC
TRBV6-4	-	once	TRBJ2-1	CATSRGNGEQFF	TGTGCCACCAGCAGGGGTAACGGTGAGCAGTTCTTC
TRBV2	TRBD2	-	TRBJ2-7	CASSPGLAGEQYF	TGTGCCAGCTCACCAGGACTAGCGGGAGAGCAGTACTTC
TRBV7-3	-	-	TRBJ2-1	CASSSNPGSYNEQFF	TGTGCCAGCAGTTCGAATCCGGGCTCCTACAATGAGCAGTTCTTC
TRBV7-9	TRBD1	few	TRBJ2-7	CASSRDRSYEQYF	TGTGCCAGCAGCCGGGACAGGTCCTACGAGCAGTACTTC
TRBV20-1	-	-	TRBJ1-5	CSASKQGQPQHF	TGCAGTGCTAGTAAACAGGGACAGCCCCAGCATTTT
TRBV5-1	TRBD2	-	TRBJ2-1	CASSPLAGESVYNEQFF	TGCGCCAGCAGCCCACTAGCGGGAGAGTCTGTTTACAATGAGCAGTTCTTC
TRBV27	TRBD1	-	TRBJ1-1	CASTRGPMNTEAFF	TGTGCCAGCACAAGGGGGCCTATGAACACTGAAGCTTTCTTT
TRBV19	-	-	TRBJ1-5	CASSLQGQPTSSQPQHF	TGTGCCAGTAGTCTACAGGGCCAACCTACGTCGTCTCAGCCCCAGCATTTT
TRBV5-5	TRBD1	-	TRBJ1-4	CASSLRTGSGEKLFF	TGTGCCAGCAGCTTACGGACAGGGTCCGGGGAAAAACTGTTTTTT
TRBV10-2	TRBD2	-	TRBJ2-3	CASRQAGGFRDTQYF	TGCGCCAGCAGACAAGCGGGGGGGTTCAGGGATACGCAGTATTTT
TRBV6-5	TRBD1	-	TRBJ1-1	CASSTYRQGSTEAFF	TGTGCCAGCAGCACCTACCGACAGGGGAGCACTGAAGCTTTCTTT
TRBV6-5	-	-	TRBJ2-3	CASSYSDTQYF	TGTGCCAGCAGTTACTCGGATACGCAGTATTTT
TRBV5-4	-	once	TRBJ1-2	CASSLDRVGGYTF	TGTGCCAGCAGCTTGGACAGGGTGGGAGGCTACACCTTC